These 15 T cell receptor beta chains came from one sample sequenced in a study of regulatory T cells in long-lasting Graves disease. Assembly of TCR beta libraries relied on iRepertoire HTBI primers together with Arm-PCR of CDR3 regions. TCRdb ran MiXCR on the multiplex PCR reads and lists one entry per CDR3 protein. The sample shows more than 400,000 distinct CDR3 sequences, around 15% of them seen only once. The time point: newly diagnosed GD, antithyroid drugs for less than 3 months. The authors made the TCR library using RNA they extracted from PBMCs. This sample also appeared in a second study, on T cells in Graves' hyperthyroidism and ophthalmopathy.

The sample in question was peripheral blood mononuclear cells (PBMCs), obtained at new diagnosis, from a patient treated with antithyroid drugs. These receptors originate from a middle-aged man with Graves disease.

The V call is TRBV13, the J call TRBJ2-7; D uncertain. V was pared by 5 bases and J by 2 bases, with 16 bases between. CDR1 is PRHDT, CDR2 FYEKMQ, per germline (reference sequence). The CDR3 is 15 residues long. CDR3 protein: CASSRLKGLAYEQYF. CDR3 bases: TGTGCCAGCAGCAGACTTAAGGGCCTCGCCTACGAGCAGTACTTC.

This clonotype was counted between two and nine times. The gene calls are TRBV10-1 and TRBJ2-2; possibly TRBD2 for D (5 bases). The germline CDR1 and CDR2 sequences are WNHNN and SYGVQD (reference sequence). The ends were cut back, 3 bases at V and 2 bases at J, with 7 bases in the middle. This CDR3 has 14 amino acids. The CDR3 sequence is CASSETSNTGELFF. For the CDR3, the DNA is TGCGCCAGCAGTGAAACTAGTAACACCGGGGAGCTGTTTTTT.

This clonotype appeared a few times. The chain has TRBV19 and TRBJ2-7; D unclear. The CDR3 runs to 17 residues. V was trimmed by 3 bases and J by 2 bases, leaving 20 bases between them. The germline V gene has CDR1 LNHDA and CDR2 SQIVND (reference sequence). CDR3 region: CASSIGWRQSYTYEQYF. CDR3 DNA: TGTGCCAGTAGTATCGGATGGCGACAATCATACACCTACGAGCAGTACTTC.

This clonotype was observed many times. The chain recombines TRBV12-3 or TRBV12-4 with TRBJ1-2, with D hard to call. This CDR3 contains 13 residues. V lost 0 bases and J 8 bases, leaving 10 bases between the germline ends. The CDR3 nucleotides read TGTGCCAGCAGTTTAGCAGGGTTGGACGGCTACACCTTC. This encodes CASSLAGLDGYTF.

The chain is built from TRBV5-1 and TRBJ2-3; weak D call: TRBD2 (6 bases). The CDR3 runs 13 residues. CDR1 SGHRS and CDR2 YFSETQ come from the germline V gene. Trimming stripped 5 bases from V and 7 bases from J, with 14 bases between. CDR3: CASRPGGPNTQYF. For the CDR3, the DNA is TGCGCCAGCAGACCCGGAGGGCCCAATACGCAGTATTTT.

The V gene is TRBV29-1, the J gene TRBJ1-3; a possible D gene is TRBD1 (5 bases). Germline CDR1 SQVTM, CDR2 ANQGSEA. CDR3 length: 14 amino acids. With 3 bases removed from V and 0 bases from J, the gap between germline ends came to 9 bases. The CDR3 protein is CSVDGGPSGNTIYF. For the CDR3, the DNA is TGCAGCGTTGATGGGGGACCCTCTGGAAACACCATATATTTT.

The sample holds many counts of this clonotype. The CDR3 reads CASSYPGSGELFF. DNA for the CDR3: TGTGCCAGCAGTTACCCCGGATCCGGGGAGCTGTTTTTT. The V and J genes are TRBV6-5 and TRBJ2-2; no firm D call. This CDR3 has 13 residues. V was shortened by 2 bases and J by 6 bases, with 7 bases between the two germline ends. Per the germline V gene, CDR1 is MNHEY and CDR2 is SVGAGI.

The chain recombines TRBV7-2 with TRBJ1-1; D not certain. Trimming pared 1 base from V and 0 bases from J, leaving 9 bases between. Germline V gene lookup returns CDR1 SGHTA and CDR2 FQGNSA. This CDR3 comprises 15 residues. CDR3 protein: CASSLEAAMNTEAFF. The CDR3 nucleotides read TGTGCCAGCAGCTTAGAGGCAGCCATGAACACTGAAGCTTTCTTT.

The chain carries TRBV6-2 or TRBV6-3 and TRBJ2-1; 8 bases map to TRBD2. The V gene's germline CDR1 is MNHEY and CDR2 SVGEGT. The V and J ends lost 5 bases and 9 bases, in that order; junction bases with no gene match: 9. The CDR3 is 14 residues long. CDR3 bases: TGTGCCAGCAGTCTCTCCGGGACTAGTACTGAGCAGTTCTTC. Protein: CASSLSGTSTEQFF.

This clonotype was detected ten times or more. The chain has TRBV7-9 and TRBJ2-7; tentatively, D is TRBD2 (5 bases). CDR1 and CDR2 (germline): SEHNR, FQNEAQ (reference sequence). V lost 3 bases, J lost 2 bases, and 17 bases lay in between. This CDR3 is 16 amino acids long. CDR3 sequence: CASSFGGPGRTYEQYF. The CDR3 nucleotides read TGTGCCAGCAGCTTTGGCGGTCCGGGAAGAACCTACGAGCAGTACTTC.

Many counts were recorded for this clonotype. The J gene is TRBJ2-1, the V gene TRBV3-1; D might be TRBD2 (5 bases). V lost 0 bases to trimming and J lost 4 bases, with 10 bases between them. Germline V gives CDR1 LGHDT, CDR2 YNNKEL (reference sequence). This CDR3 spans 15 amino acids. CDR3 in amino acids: CASSQEGRGYNEQFF. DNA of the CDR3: TGTGCCAGCAGCCAAGAAGGGAGAGGATACAATGAGCAGTTCTTC.

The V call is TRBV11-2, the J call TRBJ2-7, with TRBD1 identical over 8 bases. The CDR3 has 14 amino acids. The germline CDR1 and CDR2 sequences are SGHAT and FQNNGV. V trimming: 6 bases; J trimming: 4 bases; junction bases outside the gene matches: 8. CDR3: CASRYGTGFYEQYF. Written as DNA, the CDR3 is TGTGCCAGCAGATACGGGACAGGCTTTTACGAGCAGTACTTC.

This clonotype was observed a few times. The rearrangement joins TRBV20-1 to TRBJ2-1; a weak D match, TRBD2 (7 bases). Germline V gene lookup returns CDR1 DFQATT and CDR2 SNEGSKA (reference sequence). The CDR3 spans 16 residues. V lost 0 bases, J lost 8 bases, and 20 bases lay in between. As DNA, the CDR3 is TGCAGTGCTAGAGAAGGGGGAGCGGGATTTAAGGATGAGCAGTTCTTC. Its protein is CSAREGGAGFKDEQFF.

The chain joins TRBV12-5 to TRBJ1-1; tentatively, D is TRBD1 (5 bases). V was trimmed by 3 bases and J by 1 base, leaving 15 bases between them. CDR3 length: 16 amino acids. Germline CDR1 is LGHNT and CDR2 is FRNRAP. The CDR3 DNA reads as TGTGCTAGTGGTTTTGCGCCTGGGGGTGGGAACACTGAAGCTTTCTTT. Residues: CASGFAPGGGNTEAFF. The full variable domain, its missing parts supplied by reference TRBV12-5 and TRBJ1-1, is DARVTQTPRHKVTEMGQEVTMRCQPILGHNTVFWYRQTMMQGLELLAYFRNRAPLDDSGMPKDRFSAEMPDATLATLKIQPSEPRDSAVYFCASGFAPGGGNTEAFFGQGTRLTVV.

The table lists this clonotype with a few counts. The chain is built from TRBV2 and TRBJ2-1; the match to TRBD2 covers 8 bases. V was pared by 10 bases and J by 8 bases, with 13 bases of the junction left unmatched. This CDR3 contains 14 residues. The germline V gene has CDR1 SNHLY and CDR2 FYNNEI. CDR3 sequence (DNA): TGTGCCACCCGAGTTGGAAGCGGGAGCTATGAGCAGTTCTTC. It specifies CATRVGSGSYEQFF.